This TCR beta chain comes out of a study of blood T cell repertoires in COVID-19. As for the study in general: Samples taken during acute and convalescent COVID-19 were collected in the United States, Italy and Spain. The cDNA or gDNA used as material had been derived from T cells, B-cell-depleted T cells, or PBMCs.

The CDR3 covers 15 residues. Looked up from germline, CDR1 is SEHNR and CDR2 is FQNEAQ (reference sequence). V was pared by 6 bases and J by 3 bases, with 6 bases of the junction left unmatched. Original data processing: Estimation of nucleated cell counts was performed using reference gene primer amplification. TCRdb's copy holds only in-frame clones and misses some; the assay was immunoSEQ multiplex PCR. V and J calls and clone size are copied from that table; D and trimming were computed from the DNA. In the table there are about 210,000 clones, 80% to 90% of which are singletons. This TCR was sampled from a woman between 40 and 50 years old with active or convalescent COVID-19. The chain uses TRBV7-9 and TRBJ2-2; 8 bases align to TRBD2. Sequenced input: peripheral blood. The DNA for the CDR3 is TGTGCCAGCAGGGGAAAAGCGGGGGACACCGGGGAGCTGTTTTTT. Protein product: CASRGKAGDTGELFF.